A selection of T cell receptor beta chains follows, all from one sample in a study of resident and recirculating memory T cells in vitiligo. The assay was immunoSEQ multiplex PCR, and TCRdb's table has in-frame clones only and misses some. The table has tens of thousands of clones, around 90% seen once; the top ten hold roughly 5%. Material: blood. These receptors all come from a male donor with vitiligo. Both conserved end residues are trimmed from each CDR3. Each record gives: D gene, J gene, V gene, CDR3 protein. D genes are given only for firm matches.

D gene: TRBD1; J gene: TRBJ2-3; V gene: TRBV5-1; CDR3 protein: ASSSSGTGVGTDTQY
D gene: TRBD2; J gene: TRBJ2-1; V gene: TRBV4-1; CDR3 protein: ASSRRQGLAGGYNEQF
D gene: -; J gene: TRBJ2-7; V gene: TRBV28; CDR3 protein: ASSFYRIRSYEQY
D gene: -; J gene: TRBJ2-5; V gene: TRBV7-9; CDR3 protein: ASSPLGGEETQY
D gene: -; J gene: TRBJ2-2; V gene: TRBV9; CDR3 protein: ASWSGGAGELF
D gene: -; J gene: TRBJ1-1; V gene: TRBV9; CDR3 protein: ASSPGVNTEAF
D gene: TRBD1; J gene: TRBJ2-6; V gene: TRBV28; CDR3 protein: ASSPRQGAVSGANVLT
D gene: -; J gene: TRBJ2-7; V gene: TRBV5-1; CDR3 protein: ASSLKGPTSSYEQY
D gene: -; J gene: TRBJ1-3; V gene: TRBV11-2; CDR3 protein: ASSLGTGWSGNTIY
D gene: TRBD1; J gene: TRBJ2-1; V gene: TRBV7-2; CDR3 protein: ASSSIDRGQQF
D gene: -; J gene: TRBJ2-5; V gene: TRBV7-2; CDR3 protein: ASSLSGTKETQY
D gene: TRBD1; J gene: TRBJ1-1; V gene: TRBV7-6; CDR3 protein: ASSRGTGGTEAF
D gene: TRBD2; J gene: TRBJ2-1; V gene: TRBV7-9; CDR3 protein: ASSEPGLAWDEQF
D gene: -; J gene: TRBJ1-2; V gene: TRBV5-1; CDR3 protein: ASSPNMGGYYGYT
D gene: TRBD1; J gene: TRBJ2-4; V gene: TRBV6-1; CDR3 protein: ASQTGITNIQY
D gene: -; J gene: TRBJ2-7; V gene: TRBV11-2; CDR3 protein: ASSLRPGQTYGEQY
D gene: TRBD2; J gene: TRBJ2-1; V gene: TRBV28; CDR3 protein: ASSLSVAGEVLVYNEQF
D gene: TRBD2; J gene: TRBJ2-6; V gene: TRBV5-1; CDR3 protein: ASSSGGTTSSGANVLT
D gene: TRBD2; J gene: TRBJ2-7; V gene: TRBV11-2; CDR3 protein: ASSPPAGGFAYEQY
D gene: -; J gene: TRBJ2-6; V gene: TRBV10-3; CDR3 protein: AIAILTGEYGSGANVLT
D gene: -; J gene: TRBJ2-1; V gene: TRBV18; CDR3 protein: ASSPRGDDFLF
D gene: TRBD2; J gene: TRBJ2-2; V gene: TRBV7-6; CDR3 protein: ASSLAQGGTTSGKWAGELF
D gene: -; J gene: TRBJ2-1; V gene: TRBV5-1; CDR3 protein: ASSLETSTSSYNEQF
D gene: TRBD2; J gene: TRBJ2-5; V gene: TRBV11-2; CDR3 protein: ASSLIIAGETQY
D gene: TRBD1; J gene: TRBJ2-3; V gene: TRBV4-2; CDR3 protein: ASSLGDRDTDTQY
D gene: TRBD2; J gene: TRBJ2-3; V gene: TRBV13; CDR3 protein: ASSSSSGRHTDTQY